A selection of T cell receptor beta chains follows, all from one sample in a study of human T cells and chemical hapten exposure. TCRdb fed the RACE reads into MiXCR, producing one record per CDR3 protein. Here the sample spans about 120,000 distinct CDR3 sequences, 12% to 15% being singletons. The sequences come from whole blood, collected in connection with sensitization to the hapten diphenylcyclopropenone (DPC). These receptors were taken from a man between 18 and 35 years old with alopecia areata. Some clones in this sample may be carry-over from other donors' samples. The CDR3 runs from the conserved cysteine through the conserved F or W. D genes are given only for firm matches. Not all rows give a size; the values are once, few, many and, for expanded clones, a class.

CDR3nt | CDR3aa | j_gene | v_gene | abundance | d_gene
TGCGCCAGCAGCTTGACAGGGTATCCCCCCTTTGAAGCTTTCTTT | CASSLTGYPPFEAFF | TRBJ1-1 | TRBV5-1 | few | .
TGTGCCAGCACCGCCCGGGGGACTTTCACAGATACGCAGTATTTT | CASTARGTFTDTQYF | TRBJ2-3 | TRBV12-3/TRBV12-4 | many | .
TGTGCCAGCAGCCAAGAGGTCCTGAACACTGAAGCTTTCTTT | CASSQEVLNTEAFF | TRBJ1-1 | TRBV4-2 | . | .
TGTGCCAGCAGCCCACGATTTCGTAATGAGCAGTTCTTC | CASSPRFRNEQFF | TRBJ2-1 | TRBV7-8 | . | .
TGTGTCAGCTCACAGACGGATAACTATGGCTACACCTTC | CVSSQTDNYGYTF | TRBJ1-2 | TRBV18 | once | .
TGTGCCAGCAGAACAGGGTACCGTAATTCACCCCTCCACTTT | CASRTGYRNSPLHF | TRBJ1-6 | TRBV9 | . | .
TGTGCCAGCAGCCTTAGACTCGGGCAGGGTGAGCAGTTCTTC | CASSLRLGQGEQFF | TRBJ2-1 | TRBV7-8 | . | .
TGTGCCAGCAGCCCGACAGGGGGCCGGGCTTTCTTT | CASSPTGGRAFF | TRBJ1-1 | TRBV6-5 | few | TRBD1
TGTGCCAGCAGCTTAGCAGGGACGGGTGAGACCCAGTACTTC | CASSLAGTGETQYF | TRBJ2-5 | TRBV7-6 | many | .
TGTGCCAGCAGCGTGACAGGGAATGAAAAACTGTTTTTT | CASSVTGNEKLFF | TRBJ1-4 | TRBV5-6 | . | TRBD1
TGTGCCAGCAGCAACGACCTCCGGACTAGCTCGTTCCATGAGCAGTTCTTC | CASSNDLRTSSFHEQFF | TRBJ2-1 | TRBV6-2/TRBV6-3 | many | TRBD2
TGTGCCAGCAGTTTTGGACGGAGCTACTATGGCTACACCTTC | CASSFGRSYYGYTF | TRBJ1-2 | TRBV28 | many | .
TGCAGTGCTAGGGAGACAGGGGACTTTTATGGCTACACCTTC | CSARETGDFYGYTF | TRBJ1-2 | TRBV20-1 | many | TRBD1
TGTGCCAGCAGCTTAACGGCCAGAGAGACCCAGTACTTC | CASSLTARETQYF | TRBJ2-5 | TRBV7-2 | . | .
TGTGCCAGCAGTCCACCCACGTGGGCCGAGCAGTACTTC | CASSPPTWAEQYF | TRBJ2-7 | TRBV28 | . | .
TGTACCAGCAGTTACACAGAGCTCCGAGTGAACACTGAAGCTTTCTTT | CTSSYTELRVNTEAFF | TRBJ1-1 | TRBV6-5 | few | .